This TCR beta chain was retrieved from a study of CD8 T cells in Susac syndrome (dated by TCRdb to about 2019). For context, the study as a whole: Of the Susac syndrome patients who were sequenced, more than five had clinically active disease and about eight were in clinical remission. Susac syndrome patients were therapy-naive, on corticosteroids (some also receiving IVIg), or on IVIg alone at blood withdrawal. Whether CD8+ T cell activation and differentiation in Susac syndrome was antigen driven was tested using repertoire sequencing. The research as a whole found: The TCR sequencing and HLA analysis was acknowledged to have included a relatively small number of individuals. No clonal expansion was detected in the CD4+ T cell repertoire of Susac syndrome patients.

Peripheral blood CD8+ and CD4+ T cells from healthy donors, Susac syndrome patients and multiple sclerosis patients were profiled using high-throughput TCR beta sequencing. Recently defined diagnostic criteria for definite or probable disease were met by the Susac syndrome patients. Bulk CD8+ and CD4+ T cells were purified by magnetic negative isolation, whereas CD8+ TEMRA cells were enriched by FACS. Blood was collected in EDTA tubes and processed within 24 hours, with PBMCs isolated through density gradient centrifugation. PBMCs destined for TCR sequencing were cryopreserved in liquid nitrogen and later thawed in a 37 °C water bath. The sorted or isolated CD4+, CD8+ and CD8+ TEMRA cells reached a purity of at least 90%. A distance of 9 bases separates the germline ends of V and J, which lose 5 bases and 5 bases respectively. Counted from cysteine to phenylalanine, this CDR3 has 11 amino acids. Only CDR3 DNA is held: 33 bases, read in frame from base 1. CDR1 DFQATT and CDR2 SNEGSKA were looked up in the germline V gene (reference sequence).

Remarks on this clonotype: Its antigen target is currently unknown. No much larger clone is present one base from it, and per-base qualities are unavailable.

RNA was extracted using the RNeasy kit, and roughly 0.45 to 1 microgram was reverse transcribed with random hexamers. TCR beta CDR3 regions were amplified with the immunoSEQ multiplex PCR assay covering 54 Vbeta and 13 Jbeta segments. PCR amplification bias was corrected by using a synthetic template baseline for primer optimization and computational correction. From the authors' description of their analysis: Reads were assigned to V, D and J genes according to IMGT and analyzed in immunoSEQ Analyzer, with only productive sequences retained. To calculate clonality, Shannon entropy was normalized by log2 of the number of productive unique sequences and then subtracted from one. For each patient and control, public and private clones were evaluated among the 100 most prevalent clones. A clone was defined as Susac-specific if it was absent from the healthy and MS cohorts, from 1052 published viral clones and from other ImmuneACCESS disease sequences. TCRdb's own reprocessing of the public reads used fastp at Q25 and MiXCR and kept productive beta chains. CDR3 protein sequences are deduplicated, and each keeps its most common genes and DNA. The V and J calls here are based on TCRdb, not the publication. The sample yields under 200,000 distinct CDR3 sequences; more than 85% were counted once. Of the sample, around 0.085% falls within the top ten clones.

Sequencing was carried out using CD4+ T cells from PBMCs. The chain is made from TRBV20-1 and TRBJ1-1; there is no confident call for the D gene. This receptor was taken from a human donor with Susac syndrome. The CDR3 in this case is CSAVRETEAFF. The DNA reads TGCAGTGCTGTGAGGGAGACTGAAGCTTTCTTT.